The clone carrying this T cell receptor beta chain was seen repeatedly, ten times or more. As yet, its antigen is unknown. The data stem from a study of human T cells and chemical hapten exposure. General observations from the study: The number of TCRs above 1 in 1000 frequency did not change after DPC sensitization.

Time point of the sample: healthy volunteer bleed at 2 weeks. Blood, whole and unfractionated, served as the source for total RNA extraction. Unique molecular identifiers were attached to individual cDNA molecules during library preparation. TCRdb ran MiXCR on the RACE reads and lists one entry per CDR3 protein. The table shows some 120,000 distinct CDR3 sequences, with 9% to 10% occurring only once. V was pared by 4 bases and J by 3 bases, with 6 bases between. In germline, CDR1 is SGHTA, CDR2 FQGNSA. There are 12 residues in the CDR3. Specimen: whole blood. The chain has TRBV7-2 and TRBJ1-2; a weak D match, TRBD1 (5 bases). The TCR comes from a male donor in good health. Some clones in this sample may be carry-over from other donors' samples. Written as DNA, the CDR3 is TGTGCCAGCAGCTCGACAGACTATGGCTACACCTTC. It specifies CASSSTDYGYTF.